What follows describes a single T cell receptor beta chain. The data are from a study of T cell changes during pregnancy in multiple sclerosis. CDR1 and CDR2 from the germline V gene are SQVTM and ANQGSEA. The CDR3 consists of 12 residues. V was shortened by 3 bases and J by 2 bases, with 7 bases between the two germline ends. Data came from immunoSEQ multiplex PCR; TCRdb stores just in-frame clones and leaves some out. The sample shows about 49,000 clones, 85% to 95% of them seen only once. The sample consisted of CD8+ T cells from peripheral blood mononuclear cells, taken before pregnancy. The clonotype comes from a female donor with multiple sclerosis, enrolled in a pregnancy study. V and J are TRBV29-1 and TRBJ1-1; D unresolved. CDR3 DNA sequence: TGCAGCGTTGACAGTAAAAACACTGAAGCTTTCTTT. Residues: CSVDSKNTEAFF.